This T cell receptor (beta chain) was identified during a study of OX40 agonist ivuxolimab in advanced cancers. About the investigation overall: Ivuxolimab, which targeted the costimulatory receptor OX40 (CD134), was an agonistic, fully human IgG2 monoclonal antibody. Peripheral TCRbeta sequencing aimed to test whether ivuxolimab altered TCR sequence diversity and caused clonal T-cell expansion. Partial responses occurred in three dose-escalation patients: two with cutaneous melanoma and one with hepatocellular carcinoma. Prior anti-PD-1, anti-PD-L1 or anti-CTLA-4 therapy was permitted, and checkpoint inhibitors had been received by 40% to 50% of dose-escalation patients. In the dose-escalation cohort, nearly 85% of patients were male, and the mean age was roughly 60 years with a range of roughly 20 to 79. Intravenous ivuxolimab was administered to patients every 2 weeks at six dose levels: 0.01, 0.1, 0.3, 1.5, 3 and 10 mg/kg. The paper reports the monotherapy dose-escalation portion (N of about 50 patients) of the phase I ivuxolimab trial. Among the approximately 54 dose-escalation patients, around 20 had hepatocellular carcinoma, about 15 melanoma, 9 renal cell carcinoma and 9 head and neck cancer.

For this chain, trimming is 6 bases at the V end and 0 bases at the J end, and the number of junction bases without a gene match is 10. The CDR3 runs 16 residues from the cysteine to the phenylalanine. Only the CDR3 part of the read is kept: 48 bases, read in frame from the first base. According to the germline V gene (reference sequence), CDR1 reads LNHDA and CDR2 reads SQIVND. For sequencing of the TCRbeta CDR3 region, genomic DNA was extracted from the sorted cells. TCRbeta CDR3 regions were sequenced using the immunoSEQ Assay. The clones in this table, taken by TCRdb from immuneACCESS, are in-frame only. Not every clone is retained; where verified, under half of the shortfall comes from an unresolved V gene, and the cause of the rest is unknown. The sample data list about 61,000 clones, and about 85% of these were observed just once. The ten largest clones represent approximately 1.3% of the sample.

Notes on this clone: What this receptor recognizes is not known. Qualities for individual bases were not recorded, and no much larger clone is one base off.

The trial excluded patients who had a history of autoimmune disease or who were on systemic immunosuppression. Peripheral blood for TCR sequencing was drawn from every dose cohort at baseline, at cycle 4 day 1 and at cycle 7 day 1. The samples were taken from a phase I, first-in-human, multicenter, open-label dose-escalation trial of ivuxolimab. Adults with locally advanced or metastatic melanoma, renal cell, hepatocellular, or head and neck squamous cell carcinoma were enrolled in the trial. CD4+ and CD8+ T cells were sorted separately from peripheral blood before TCR sequencing. General study outcomes and caveats: After ivuxolimab, expanded clones were on average more numerous among CD8+ T cells than among CD4+ T cells. At doses of 0.1 to 3.0 mg/kg, clonal expansion of both CD4+ and CD8+ T cells in blood was seen between baseline and week 6. Low levels of normalized T-cell clonal expansion were also seen in some patients who did not respond. In the 0.1-3.0 mg/kg groups, partial responders were among the patients with the lowest normalized peripheral clonal expansion, particularly in CD8+ T cells. The antigen specificity of the peripheral T cells that underwent clonal expansion was not determined.

This sequence uses TRBV19 and TRBJ1-2; 7 bases in between match TRBD1. The specimen was CD4+ or CD8+ T cells sorted from blood, collected in a trial of the OX40 agonist ivuxolimab. The sequence was collected from an adult with an advanced solid tumor such as melanoma, head and neck, liver or kidney cancer. In nucleotide form, the sequence is TGTGCCAGTAGCGCTGTGAGGACAGGCGCTAACTATGGCTACACCTTC. This translates into CASSAVRTGANYGYTF.